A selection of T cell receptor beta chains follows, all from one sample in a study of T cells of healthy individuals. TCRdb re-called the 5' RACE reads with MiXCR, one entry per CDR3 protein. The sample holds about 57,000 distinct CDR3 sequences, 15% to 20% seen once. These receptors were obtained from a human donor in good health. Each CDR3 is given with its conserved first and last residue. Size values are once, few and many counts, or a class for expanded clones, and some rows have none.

CDR3aa: CASSTDRGYEQYF; j_gene: TRBJ2-7; v_gene: TRBV27; abundance: many
CDR3aa: CASSVSTSGGKNIPYF; j_gene: TRBJ2-4; v_gene: TRBV9; abundance: -
CDR3aa: CASRGGLTKYFTGELFF; j_gene: TRBJ2-2; v_gene: TRBV7-2; abundance: few
CDR3aa: CASSSSPDLTDTQYF; j_gene: TRBJ2-3; v_gene: TRBV27; abundance: few
CDR3aa: CASSPRGANYNPTDTQYF; j_gene: TRBJ2-3; v_gene: TRBV9; abundance: many
CDR3aa: CASSEARGGDKNIQYF; j_gene: TRBJ2-4; v_gene: TRBV6-1; abundance: -
CDR3aa: CASSLGVSNQPQHF; j_gene: TRBJ1-5; v_gene: TRBV7-9; abundance: -
CDR3aa: CASSQRLAEETQYF; j_gene: TRBJ2-5; v_gene: TRBV4-3; abundance: many
CDR3aa: CASSQAGGGGEQYF; j_gene: TRBJ2-7; v_gene: TRBV3-1; abundance: many
CDR3aa: CASSLASGGARNEQFF; j_gene: TRBJ2-1; v_gene: TRBV5-6; abundance: many
CDR3aa: CASSLRYETQYF; j_gene: TRBJ2-5; v_gene: TRBV12-3/TRBV12-4; abundance: few
CDR3aa: CASSLSTGNQPQHF; j_gene: TRBJ1-5; v_gene: TRBV7-9; abundance: few
CDR3aa: CASSYSGGVAKNIQYF; j_gene: TRBJ2-4; v_gene: TRBV6-5; abundance: -
CDR3aa: CASATVRETGDIQSYGYTF; j_gene: TRBJ1-2; v_gene: TRBV6-1; abundance: -
CDR3aa: CASSYRDLKQFF; j_gene: TRBJ2-1; v_gene: TRBV6-2/TRBV6-3; abundance: few
CDR3aa: CATSSTWDTEAFF; j_gene: TRBJ1-1; v_gene: TRBV15; abundance: -
CDR3aa: CASIRPGSSGNTIYF; j_gene: TRBJ1-3; v_gene: TRBV12-3/TRBV12-4; abundance: many
CDR3aa: CASRVLAKNIQYF; j_gene: TRBJ2-4; v_gene: TRBV11-2; abundance: few
CDR3aa: CASSKRLPRQETQYF; j_gene: TRBJ2-5; v_gene: TRBV21-1; abundance: many
CDR3aa: CASSYRGDKNIQYF; j_gene: TRBJ2-4; v_gene: TRBV6-5; abundance: -
CDR3aa: CASIGTGYYEQFF; j_gene: TRBJ2-1; v_gene: TRBV27; abundance: -
CDR3aa: CSARVGSVSGNTIYF; j_gene: TRBJ1-3; v_gene: TRBV20-1; abundance: -
CDR3aa: CASSYSVAGGQNEQFF; j_gene: TRBJ2-1; v_gene: TRBV6-6; abundance: many
CDR3aa: CASSQEGERLDEQFF; j_gene: TRBJ2-1; v_gene: TRBV4-1; abundance: many
CDR3aa: CASSNLRTGDQPQHF; j_gene: TRBJ1-5; v_gene: TRBV6-6; abundance: many
CDR3aa: CASTATGSETQYF; j_gene: TRBJ2-5; v_gene: TRBV10-2; abundance: many
CDR3aa: CASSLAQGGISYEQYF; j_gene: TRBJ2-7; v_gene: TRBV5-1; abundance: many
CDR3aa: CASRDRGGGNTIYF; j_gene: TRBJ1-3; v_gene: TRBV2; abundance: -
CDR3aa: CASSSVGGTSGNQPQHF; j_gene: TRBJ1-5; v_gene: TRBV7-9; abundance: few
CDR3aa: CASIDPSGGRGYTF; j_gene: TRBJ1-2; v_gene: TRBV19; abundance: -
CDR3aa: CAISEVSGLATRNEQFF; j_gene: TRBJ2-1; v_gene: TRBV10-3; abundance: few
CDR3aa: CATSDQGLDGGTGELFF; j_gene: TRBJ2-2; v_gene: TRBV24-1; abundance: -
CDR3aa: CASSLPRATSFGGAFF; j_gene: TRBJ1-1; v_gene: TRBV7-9; abundance: -
CDR3aa: CASGLPEGGEQYF; j_gene: TRBJ2-7; v_gene: TRBV3-1; abundance: -
CDR3aa: CAIGAEGQETQYF; j_gene: TRBJ2-5; v_gene: TRBV10-3; abundance: few
CDR3aa: CASSPRSQETQYF; j_gene: TRBJ2-5; v_gene: TRBV7-7; abundance: -
CDR3aa: CASSLVFPDTQYF; j_gene: TRBJ2-3; v_gene: TRBV27; abundance: few
CDR3aa: CSARTPGSNQPQHF; j_gene: TRBJ1-5; v_gene: TRBV20-1; abundance: many
CDR3aa: CSGGLIYEQYF; j_gene: TRBJ2-7; v_gene: TRBV20-1; abundance: -
CDR3aa: CASSLRQASFTEAFF; j_gene: TRBJ1-1; v_gene: TRBV5-1; abundance: -
CDR3aa: CSAQRLAGLVEQYF; j_gene: TRBJ2-7; v_gene: TRBV20-1; abundance: few
CDR3aa: CASSPRQGWTEAFF; j_gene: TRBJ1-1; v_gene: TRBV13; abundance: -